These 8 T cell receptor beta chains share one sample of origin, sequenced in a study of human T cells and chemical hapten exposure. Time point here: patch test 1, 2 weeks after DPC sensitization. Specified treatment: therapeutic diphenylcyclopropenone sensitization with weekly scalp DPC. One entry per CDR3 protein results from TCRdb running MiXCR on the RACE reads. The sample contains around 120,000 distinct CDR3 sequences, roughly an eighth of which appear only once. The sample consisted of whole blood, taken in connection with sensitization to the hapten diphenylcyclopropenone (DPC). Receptor source: a man between 18 and 29 years old with alopecia areata. Some clones in this sample may be carry-over from other donors' samples.

The chain links TRBV29-1 to TRBJ1-2; possibly TRBD1 for D (6 bases). V was pared by 6 bases and J by 4 bases, with 12 bases between. The CDR3 length is 12 residues. Germline values: CDR1 SQVTM, CDR2 ANQGSEA. CDR3 residues: CSVSGGLYGYTF. The CDR3 DNA follows: TGCAGCGTGTCCGGGGGCCTCTATGGCTACACCTTC. The full variable domain, in which reference TRBV29-1 and TRBJ1-2 provide the parts outside the CDR3, is SAVISQKPSRDICQRGTSLTIQCQVDSQVTMMFWYRQQPGQSLTLIATANQGSEATYESGFVIDKFPISRPNLTFSTLTVSNMSPEDSSIYLCSVSGGLYGYTFGSGTRLTVV.

The sample holds many counts of this clonotype. The chain has TRBV29-1 and TRBJ2-7, with 7 bases identical to TRBD1. The CDR3 has 11 residues. V was pared by 7 bases and J by 6 bases, with 6 bases of the junction left unmatched. Germline V lookup: CDR1 SQVTM, CDR2 ANQGSEA. CDR3: CSARSGGEQYF. DNA of the CDR3: TGCAGCGCCAGGTCAGGGGGCGAGCAGTACTTC.

The chain has TRBV5-1 and TRBJ1-2; unclear D gene. Trimming left V 5 bases short and J 6 bases short, with 17 bases between. The CDR3 totals 14 residues. Germline V gene lookup returns CDR1 SGHRS and CDR2 YFSETQ. The CDR3 nucleotides read TGCGCCAGCAGGGCGACGGGGTTCTCCCATGGCTACACCTTC. Translation: CASRATGFSHGYTF.

The CDR3 protein is CASSVDGRIATGELFF. The DNA for the CDR3 is TGTGCCAGCAGCGTAGACGGCAGGATAGCCACCGGGGAGCTGTTTTTT. The chain joins TRBV9 to TRBJ2-2; D is ambiguous. Trimming stripped 0 bases from V and 4 bases from J, with 13 bases between. This CDR3 region has 16 residues. CDR1 and CDR2 (germline): SGDLS, YYNGEE.

The V call is TRBV19, the J call TRBJ1-2, with D maybe TRBD1 (5 bases). This CDR3 contains 15 residues. The germline V and J ends were trimmed by 5 bases and 1 base, with 14 bases remaining between them. Germline lookup yields CDR1 LNHDA and CDR2 SQIVND (reference sequence). Written as DNA, the CDR3 is TGTGCCAGTAGTGCGACAGCTACCGGTAACTATGGCTACACCTTC. Translated, it gives CASSATATGNYGYTF.

This clonotype was seen at least ten times. The chain couples TRBV7-9 to TRBJ1-2; 8 bases match TRBD1. The germline gives CDR1 SEHNR, CDR2 FQNEAQ (reference sequence). V lost 5 bases to trimming and J lost 3 bases; unmatched junction nucleotides: 11. This CDR3 is 16 amino acids long. This CDR3 is CASSLGTGTLHYGYTF. The CDR3 coding sequence is TGTGCCAGCAGCCTAGGGACAGGCACTTTACACTATGGCTACACCTTC.

J is TRBJ2-1 and V is TRBV5-1; TRBD1 is a possible D gene (6 bases). In germline, CDR1 is SGHRS, CDR2 YFSETQ. This CDR3 is built from 19 residues. Trimming pared 3 bases from V and 0 bases from J, leaving 22 bases between. CDR3 sequence: CASSYGQRPRIRSYNEQFF. DNA of the CDR3: TGCGCCAGCAGCTATGGACAGAGACCACGAATACGCTCCTACAATGAGCAGTTCTTC. Variable domain in full (rest from reference TRBV5-1 and TRBJ2-1): KAGVTQTPRYLIKTRGQQVTLSCSPISGHRSVSWYQQTPGQGLQFLFEYFSETQRNKGNFPGRFSGRQFSNSRSEMNVSTLELGDSALYLCASSYGQRPRIRSYNEQFFGPGTRLTVL.

The chain joins TRBV6-5 to TRBJ2-5; TRBD1 aligns across 7 bases. The junction had 9 bases not matched to a gene; V was cut back by 4 bases and J by 7 bases. In germline, CDR1 is MNHEY, CDR2 SVGAGI. The CDR3 length is 14 residues. CDR3 residues: CASSFPRQGGTQYF. The CDR3 DNA follows: TGTGCCAGCAGTTTCCCCCGACAGGGCGGGACCCAGTACTTC.